This record covers a single T cell receptor beta chain. The data were obtained in a study of control samples from healthy donors and cancer patients. Germline V gene sequence: CDR1 SGHRS, CDR2 YFSETQ. The V end was cut by 5 bases, the J end by 1 base, with 13 bases between. This CDR3 spans 15 amino acids. Assay used: immunoSEQ multiplex PCR; TCRdb lists only in-frame clones, some missing. The table includes around 200,000 clones, approximately 92% detected once. The sequence came from a young man in good health. The rearrangement uses TRBV5-1 and TRBJ2-1; TRBD2 is a possible D gene (7 bases). Material: blood. The DNA for the CDR3 is TGCGCCAGCAGATCGGGGGGCAATTCCTACAATGAGCAGTTCTTC. It encodes CASRSGGNSYNEQFF. Full variable domain (outside the CDR3, taken from reference TRBV5-1 and TRBJ2-1): KAGVTQTPRYLIKTRGQQVTLSCSPISGHRSVSWYQQTPGQGLQFLFEYFSETQRNKGNFPGRFSGRQFSNSRSEMNVSTLELGDSALYLCASRSGGNSYNEQFFGPGTRLTVL.